The 4 T cell receptor beta chains reported below all come from one sample, sequenced in a study of response to subunit inactivated influenza vaccine. One entry per CDR3 protein results from TCRdb running MiXCR on the RT-PCR reads. There are 500,000 to 600,000 distinct CDR3 sequences in the sample; 10% to 12% occur only once, and about 10% lies in the top ten. These data also formed part of another study, on T cells expressing NK-cell markers. That source adds: It was by 5'RACE template switching with UMIs that TCR beta cDNA was made.

Sequenced here: PBMCs from blood, sampled on the day of vaccination. The receptor set was obtained from a man between 50 and 59 years old who received an inactivated influenza vaccine.

This chain connects TRBV4-2 to TRBJ2-1; 8 bases fit TRBD2. Trimming at V came to 1 base and at J to 2 bases, leaving 4 bases not matched to a gene. Looked up from germline, CDR1 is LGHNA and CDR2 is YNFKEQ. CDR3 length: 16 amino acids. CDR3 in amino acids: CASSQGAGGTYNEQFF. The CDR3 nucleotides are TGTGCCAGCAGCCAAGGCGCGGGGGGAACCTACAATGAGCAGTTCTTC.

This clonotype came up a few times. V usage is TRBV19 and J usage is TRBJ2-7; possibly TRBD1 or TRBD2 for D (5 bases each). There are 11 residues in the CDR3. The germline gives CDR1 LNHDA, CDR2 SQIVND (reference sequence). CDR3 in DNA: TGTGCTGAGGGGAAGCGCTACGAGCAGTACTTC. Translation: CAEGKRYEQYF.

In this sample, this clonotype turned up a few times. This chain connects TRBV7-8 to TRBJ2-3; a possible D gene is TRBD1 (5 bases). The CDR3 runs to 16 residues. Germline CDR1 and CDR2: SGHVS and FQNEAQ. V lost 1 base and J lost 2, with 13 bases in between. CDR3: CASSLGVDKLTDTQYF. The CDR3 DNA is TGTGCCAGCAGCTTAGGAGTGGACAAGCTCACAGATACGCAGTATTTT.

This sequence joins TRBV29-1 and TRBJ2-5, with 12 bases identical to TRBD2. In germline, CDR1 is SQVTM, CDR2 ANQGSEA. The V segment lost 7 bases and the J segment 5 bases; nucleotides outside the gene matches: 8. CDR3 length: 14 residues. The CDR3 nucleotides read TGCAGCGACCGGACTAGCGGGGCGTGGGAGACCCAGTACTTC. It translates to CSDRTSGAWETQYF. The variable domain in full, with the rest retrieved from reference TRBV29-1 and TRBJ2-5, is SAVISQKPSRDICQRGTSLTIQCQVDSQVTMMFWYRQQPGQSLTLIATANQGSEATYESGFVIDKFPISRPNLTFSTLTVSNMSPEDSSIYLCSDRTSGAWETQYFGPGTRLLVL.